One and the same sample provided the 10 T cell receptor beta chains below, sequenced in a study of glioma-infiltrating T cells. The iRepertoire nested amplicon-rescue multiplex PCR amplified TCR alpha and beta CDR3s from RNA. Using its own MiXCR run on the multiplex PCR reads, TCRdb lists one record per CDR3 protein. The table lists under 200,000 distinct CDR3 sequences, over 40% of them singletons, with roughly 5.2% in the top ten. Sequenced sample: glioma tissue, nonneoplastic brain tissue, or PBMCs (not recorded which). These receptors originate from a human donor with low-grade glioma or glioblastoma, undergoing nonglioma brain surgery, or in good health (not recorded which).

This chain uses TRBV10-3 with TRBJ2-7; possibly TRBD2 for D (5 bases). V dropped 0 bases and J dropped 10 bases, with 19 bases sitting between them. From germline, CDR1 is ENHRY and CDR2 SYGVKD. This CDR3 has 15 residues. In DNA form, the CDR3 reads TGTGCCATCAGTGAGTCGATTCTGGCTTCGGGGATTCAGTACTTC. Amino acids: CAISESILASGIQYF.

This clonotype was observed a single time. A much larger clone differs from this one at a single base, so this may be a read error. The chain uses TRBV27 and TRBJ1-1; D is undetermined. CDR3 length: 13 residues. From germline, CDR1 is MNHEY and CDR2 SMNVEV (reference sequence). Trimming removed 5 bases from V and 11 bases from J, with 18 bases in between. The CDR3 nucleotides are TGTGCCAGCAGTGGAGAGAGAGAGGGAAGGGCTTTCTTT. As protein: CASSGEREGRAFF.

This clonotype occurred many times. V gene TRBV2 combines with J gene TRBJ2-1, with 11 nucleotides matching TRBD2. The V segment lost 7 bases and the J segment 6 bases; nucleotides outside the gene matches: 8. The CDR3 sequence is 15 residues long. Germline V gene sequence: CDR1 SNHLY, CDR2 FYNNEI. The CDR3 DNA reads as TGTGCCAGCACCGTGACTAGCGGGATTGGCAATGAGCAGTTCTTC. Translation gives CASTVTSGIGNEQFF.

V and J are TRBV11-1 and TRBJ2-1; TRBD2 matches 13 bases. The length of the CDR3 is 15 residues. CDR1 is SGHAT and CDR2 is FQDESV in the germline V gene (reference sequence). V was clipped by 5 bases and J by 4 bases; unmatched bases: 2. This CDR3 is CASSMGLAGYNEQFF. CDR3 DNA sequence: TGTGCCAGCAGCATGGGACTAGCGGGATACAATGAGCAGTTCTTC.

This clonotype was found many times. The rearrangement uses TRBV28 and TRBJ1-2; tentative D call: TRBD1 (6 bases). Germline assignment: CDR1 MDHEN and CDR2 SYDVKM. The CDR3 contains 11 residues. Trimming took off 7 bases at V and 3 bases at J, with 6 bases between the two ends. The CDR3 region is CASTGDYGYTF. The CDR3 region has the DNA TGTGCCAGCACAGGGGACTATGGCTACACCTTC.

Many counts were recorded for this clonotype. The chain is built from TRBV28 and TRBJ2-1, with D tentatively TRBD2 (6 bases). The germline V and J ends were trimmed by 2 bases and 4 bases, with 18 bases remaining between them. The CDR3 runs 17 residues. Germline values: CDR1 MDHEN, CDR2 SYDVKM. DNA for the CDR3: TGTGCCAGCAGTTTAGTATCTCCTCTAGCGCGGTACAATGAGCAGTTCTTC. Translation: CASSLVSPLARYNEQFF. Complete variable domain (other parts from reference TRBV28 and TRBJ2-1): DVKVTQSSRYLVKRTGEKVFLECVQDMDHENMFWYRQDPGLGLRLIYFSYDVKMKEKGDIPEGYSVSREKKERFSLILESASTNQTSMYLCASSLVSPLARYNEQFFGPGTRLTVL.

This clonotype appeared a few times. The chain combines TRBV19 with TRBJ2-1; D uncertain. V shed 6 bases and J shed 5 bases, with 8 bases lying between them. Germline V gives CDR1 LNHDA, CDR2 SQIVND (reference sequence). This CDR3 has 12 amino acids. The CDR3 DNA follows: TGTGCCAGTAGGAATCCCCACAATGAGCAGTTCTTC. The encoded protein is CASRNPHNEQFF. The full variable domain, completed using reference TRBV19 and TRBJ2-1, is DGGITQSPKYLFRKEGQNVTLSCEQNLNHDAMYWYRQDPGQGLRLIYYSQIVNDFQKGDIAEGYSVSREKKESFPLTVTSAQKNPTAFYLCASRNPHNEQFFGPGTRLTVL.

This clonotype has at least ten counts. The chain combines TRBV25-1 with TRBJ1-1; D call uncertain. Germline loops: CDR1 MGHDK, CDR2 SYGVNS. The V end was cut by 3 bases, the J end by 8 bases, with 10 bases between. The CDR3 runs to 12 residues. The CDR3 sequence: CASSDAASEAFF. CDR3 sequence (DNA): TGTGCCAGCAGTGATGCCGCCTCCGAAGCTTTCTTT.

The chain links TRBV6-1 to TRBJ2-2; TRBD1 might be the D (6 bases). Per the germline V gene, CDR1 is MNHNS and CDR2 is SASEGT. V gave up 11 bases and J gave up 8 bases, with 21 bases separating them. This CDR3 is 14 amino acids long. CDR3 sequence: CAGGEGEFTGELFF. DNA for the CDR3: TGTGCCGGGGGAGAGGGGGAATTTACTGGGGAGCTGTTTTTT.

This chain uses TRBV30 with TRBJ1-5, with D unclear. Trimming removed 0 bases at V and 2 bases at J, with 11 bases between. The CDR3 sequence is 15 residues long. Germline V gene data show CDR1 as GTSNPN and CDR2 as SVGIG (reference sequence). The CDR3 region is CAWSVSWVGNQPQHF. CDR3 coding DNA: TGTGCCTGGAGTGTATCATGGGTGGGCAATCAGCCCCAGCATTTT.